In this sample, the clone carrying this TCR beta chain turned up a few times. As yet, its antigen is unknown. This specimen comes from a study of Ad26.COV2.S vaccination and SARS-CoV-2 variants. The germline gives CDR1 SNHLY, CDR2 FYNNEI. V was trimmed by 5 bases and J by 3 bases, leaving 14 bases between them. The CDR3 has 14 residues. The method was immunoSEQ multiplex PCR; TCRdb's version includes in-frame clones alone and lacks a portion of them. The table lists approximately 340,000 clones, about 91% of them singletons, with 3% to 4% in the top ten. Study results and limitations: Recipients of either vaccine or placebo displayed similar breadth of non-spike TCRs. Vaccinated individuals (as opposed to placebo recipients) had higher spike-specific TCR breadth. Total responses of T cells may have been underestimated by the analyses of TCR breadth and depth. Reportedly, after vaccination the spike-specific CD8+ and CD4+ T cell responses displayed substantial breadth.

The specimen comprised peripheral blood, sampled after recovery from COVID-19. This TCR was sampled from a human donor who had recovered from COVID-19. V usage is TRBV2 and J usage is TRBJ2-7; D is possibly TRBD1 (5 bases). The CDR3 region is CASSLEGADYEQYF. DNA of the CDR3: TGTGCCAGCAGTCTCGAAGGGGCCGACTACGAGCAGTACTTC.